One sample yielded the 9 T cell receptor beta chains listed below, sequenced in a study of blood T cell repertoires in COVID-19 (TCRdb year 2020). The method behind the library was the immunoSEQ multiplex PCR assay. Drawn from immuneACCESS, this table holds only the in-frame rearrangements with V and J called that TCRdb kept. Clones are partly lost; checked studies trace under half to an unresolved V gene and leave the rest unexplained. Recorded for this sample are 250,000 to 350,000 clones; 85% to 90% of them occurred a single time. The biggest ten clones account for about 11% of the sample. The sequenced sample was peripheral blood. The receptors were gathered from a woman under 40 with COVID-19, enrolled during active disease.

CDR3 amino acids: CASSLTGGNEQYF. Here the CDR3 DNA reads TGTGCCAGCAGTTTAACAGGGGGCAACGAGCAGTACTTC. The gene calls are TRBV12-3 or TRBV12-4 and TRBJ2-7; 9 nucleotides agree with TRBD1. The trim removed 2 bases at V and 5 bases at J, leaving 1 base unmatched. The CDR3 runs to 13 residues.

This chain links TRBV7-2 with TRBJ2-7, with 8 nucleotides matching TRBD1. The J segment lost 0 bases and the V segment lost 5 bases, leaving 6 bases of the junction unmatched. CDR3 length: 15 residues. Germline-derived CDR1 and CDR2 are SGHTA and FQGNSA. The CDR3 spells CASSPGQVSSYEQYF. The DNA for the CDR3 is TGTGCCAGCAGCCCGGGACAGGTGAGCTCCTACGAGCAGTACTTC.

This clone has more than one count but fewer than ten. The CDR3 DNA reads as TGCAGCGCGGGAGCCTCAGATACGCAGTATTTT. Protein sequence: CSAGASDTQYF. The chain links TRBV29-1 to TRBJ2-3; the D gene is possibly TRBD2 (6 bases). Trimming took off 7 bases at V and 4 bases at J, with 9 bases between the two ends. Germline CDR1 reads SQVTM; CDR2 reads ANQGSEA. The CDR3 consists of 11 residues.

The chain employs TRBV11-2 and TRBJ2-1; TRBD2 matches at 7 bases. Germline-derived CDR1 and CDR2 are SGHAT and FQNNGV. This CDR3 comprises 16 residues. V lost 5 bases and J lost 1; bases outside the gene matches: 8. The CDR3 is CASSPQASGSYNEQFF. CDR3 sequence (DNA): TGTGCCAGCAGCCCCCAGGCTAGCGGATCCTACAATGAGCAGTTCTTC.

This clone turned up a few times. Other DNA sequences within the sample encode an identical CDR3. The rearrangement joins TRBV7-6 to TRBJ2-7; TRBD2 might be the D (6 bases). Trimming removed 0 bases from V and 1 base from J, with 7 bases in between. The length of the CDR3 is 14 residues. The germline gives CDR1 SGHVS, CDR2 FNYEAQ. The CDR3 sequence is CASSLAGGSYEQYF. CDR3 bases: TGTGCCAGCAGCTTAGCCGGAGGGTCCTACGAGCAGTACTTC.

V and J are TRBV6-2 or TRBV6-3 and TRBJ1-6; 7 bases line up with TRBD1. The germline V gene encodes CDR1 MNHEY and CDR2 SVGEGT. Trimming at V came to 6 bases and at J to 4 bases, leaving 9 bases not matched to a gene. This CDR3 is built from 16 residues. The CDR3 loop is CASSLSRQGYNSPLHF. The CDR3 nucleotides read TGTGCCAGCAGCCTAAGCCGACAGGGATATAATTCACCCCTCCACTTT.

The chain has TRBV5-1 and TRBJ2-3; D is unclear. Between the trimmed V and J ends, which lost 0 bases and 0 bases, there was a span of 5 bases. CDR1 and CDR2 from the germline V gene are SGHRS and YFSETQ. The CDR3 is 14 amino acids. Here the CDR3 DNA reads TGCGCCAGCAGCTTGGTGACTAGCACAGATACGCAGTATTTT. It specifies CASSLVTSTDTQYF.

For the CDR3, the DNA is TGCGCCAGCAGCCAAGCGCCAGACACAAGAGCTGAAGCTTTCTTT. Translation gives CASSQAPDTRAEAFF. V and J are TRBV4-1 and TRBJ1-1; no firm D call. The V gene's germline CDR1 is MGHRA and CDR2 YSYEKL. V was trimmed by 1 base and J by 6 bases, leaving 15 bases between them. This CDR3 is 15 amino acids long.

The chain uses TRBV5-1 and TRBJ1-2; perhaps TRBD1 as D (5 bases). The length of the CDR3 is 16 residues. V shed 0 bases and J shed 2 bases, with 14 bases lying between them. Germline CDR1 and CDR2: SGHRS and YFSETQ. The CDR3 sequence is CASSLAQTTVNYGYTF. CDR3 in DNA: TGCGCCAGCAGCTTGGCCCAAACGACAGTCAACTATGGCTACACCTTC.